This T cell receptor beta chain is from a study of shared clonotypes between healthy human individuals. Study-level information: Each donor's CD4 naive and CD4 memory cells filled three plates apiece, CD8 naive two, and CD8 memory one.

Germline V gives CDR1 MNHEY, CDR2 SVGAGI. The CDR3 runs 15 residues. Trimming removed 5 bases from V and 7 bases from J, with 18 bases in between. A word on this clone: No antigen is known for it.

Produced via immunoSEQ multiplex PCR; TCRdb's table is partial and in-frame only. This table holds about 2.4 million clones, 93% found once. Study-level results: In having few donors, the study represented limited genetic and exposure-history diversity.

Sequenced input: naive CD4+ T cells from PBMCs. Subset denoted: CD45RA+ positively selected. The chain couples TRBV6-5 to TRBJ2-1; the D gene is possibly TRBD1 (5 bases). The source of this sequence is a man between 18 and 35 years old in good health. Some clones in this sample may be carry-over from other donors' samples. In DNA, the CDR3 is TGTGCCAGCAGTCCCTCTAATGGGGCTGGAAATGAGCAGTTCTTC. It translates to CASSPSNGAGNEQFF.